This T cell receptor (beta chain) came from a study of technical replicates of blood from a few donors. Sequenced by immunoSEQ multiplex PCR; TCRdb stores in-frame clones only, minus some. The table has 55,000 to 65,000 clones, about 94% seen once. From germline, CDR1 is SGHAT and CDR2 FQDESV (reference sequence). This CDR3 has 16 residues. Unmatched junction bases numbered 2, after V lost 1 base and J lost 1 base. This clone was seen only once. The sample was PBMCs. The receptor was isolated from a human donor in good health. Some clones in this sample may be carry-over from other donors' samples. The V gene is TRBV11-1, the J gene TRBJ2-3, with 10 bases identical to TRBD1. The CDR3 sequence is CASSLGDRGGTDTQYF. The DNA of the CDR3 is TGTGCCAGCAGCTTAGGGGACAGGGGTGGCACAGATACGCAGTATTTT.